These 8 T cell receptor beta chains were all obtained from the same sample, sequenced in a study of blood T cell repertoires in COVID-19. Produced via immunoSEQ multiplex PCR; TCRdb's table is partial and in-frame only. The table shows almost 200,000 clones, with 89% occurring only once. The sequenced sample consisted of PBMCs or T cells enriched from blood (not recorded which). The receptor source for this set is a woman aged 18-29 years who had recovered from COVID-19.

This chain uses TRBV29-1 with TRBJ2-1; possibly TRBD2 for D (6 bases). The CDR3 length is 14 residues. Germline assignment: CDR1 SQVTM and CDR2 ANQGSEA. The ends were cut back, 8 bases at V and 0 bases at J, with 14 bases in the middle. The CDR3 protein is CSQKAGGSYNEQFF. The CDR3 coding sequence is TGCAGCCAGAAAGCGGGTGGCTCCTACAATGAGCAGTTCTTC.

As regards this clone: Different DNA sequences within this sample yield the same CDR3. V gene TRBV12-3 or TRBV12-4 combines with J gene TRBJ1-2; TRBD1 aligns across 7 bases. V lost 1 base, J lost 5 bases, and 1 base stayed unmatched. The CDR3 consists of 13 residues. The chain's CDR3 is CASSLGQGYGYTF. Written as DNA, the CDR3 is TGTGCCAGCAGTTTAGGACAGGGATATGGCTACACCTTC.

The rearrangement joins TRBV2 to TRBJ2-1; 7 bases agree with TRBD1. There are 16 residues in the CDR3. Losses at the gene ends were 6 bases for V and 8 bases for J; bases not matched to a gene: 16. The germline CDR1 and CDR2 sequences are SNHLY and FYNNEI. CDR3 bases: TGTGCCAGCAGCGTCAACGACAGGGATCGGCGGGATGAGCAGTTCTTC. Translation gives CASSVNDRDRRDEQFF.

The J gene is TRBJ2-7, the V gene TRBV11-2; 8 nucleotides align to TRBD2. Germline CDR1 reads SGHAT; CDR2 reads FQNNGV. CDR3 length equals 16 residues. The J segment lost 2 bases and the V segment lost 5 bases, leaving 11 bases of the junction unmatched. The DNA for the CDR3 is TGTGCCAGCAGCCCAGTCGGGAGTAGCGGGACCTACGAGCAGTACTTC. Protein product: CASSPVGSSGTYEQYF. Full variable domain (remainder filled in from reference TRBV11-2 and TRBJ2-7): EAGVAQSPRYKIIEKRQSVAFWCNPISGHATLYWYQQILGQGPKLLIQFQNNGVVDDSQLPKDRFSAERLKGVDSTLKIQPAKLEDSAVYLCASSPVGSSGTYEQYFGPGTRLTVT.

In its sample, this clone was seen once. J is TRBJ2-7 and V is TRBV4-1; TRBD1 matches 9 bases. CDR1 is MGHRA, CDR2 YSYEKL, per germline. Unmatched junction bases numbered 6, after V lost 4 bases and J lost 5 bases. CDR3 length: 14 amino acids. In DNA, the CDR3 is TGCGCCAGCAGCCTACGGGACAGGGCGAACGAGCAGTACTTC. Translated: CASSLRDRANEQYF.

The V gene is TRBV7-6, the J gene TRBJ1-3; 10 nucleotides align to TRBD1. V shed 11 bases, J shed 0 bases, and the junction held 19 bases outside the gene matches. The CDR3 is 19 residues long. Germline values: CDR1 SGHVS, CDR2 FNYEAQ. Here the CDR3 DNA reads TGTGCCGGAACGATTAGGGGACAGGGGTCCCTTAACTCTGGAAACACCATATATTTT. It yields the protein CAGTIRGQGSLNSGNTIYF.

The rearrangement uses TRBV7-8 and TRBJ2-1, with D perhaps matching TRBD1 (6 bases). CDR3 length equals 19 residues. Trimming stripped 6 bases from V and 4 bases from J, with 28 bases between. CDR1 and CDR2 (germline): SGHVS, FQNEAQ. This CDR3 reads CASSFGSPGTTNRYNEQFF. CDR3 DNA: TGTGCCAGCAGTTTTGGGTCCCCCGGGACAACAAATCGATACAATGAGCAGTTCTTC.

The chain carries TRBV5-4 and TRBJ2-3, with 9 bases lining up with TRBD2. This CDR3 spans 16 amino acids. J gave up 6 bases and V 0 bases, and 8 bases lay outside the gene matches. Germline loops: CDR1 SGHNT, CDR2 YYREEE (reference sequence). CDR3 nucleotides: TGTGCCAGCAGCTTGGTCGGGCGGGGGGGATTCGATACGCAGTATTTT. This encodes CASSLVGRGGFDTQYF.